This T cell receptor (beta chain) was found in a study of CD8 T cells in ankylosing spondylitis (dated by TCRdb to 2017 to 2019). Regarding the complete study: T cell receptor beta repertoires were profiled in healthy donors and ankylosing spondylitis patients so that disease-linked TCR variants could be found. The full study cohort was made up of about 24 ankylosing spondylitis patients and fewer than 120 healthy donors. Peripheral blood samples were taken, and synovial fluid was additionally collected from ankylosing spondylitis patients. On the study overall, not on this receptor specifically: According to the report, matched synovial fluid samples from ankylosing spondylitis patients were significantly enriched for the disease-linked clones. The disease-linked clones showed a CD8+ phenotype and occurred at relatively low frequencies in peripheral blood. Blood from ankylosing spondylitis patients appeared to be characterized by a TCR beta motif made up of under ten highly homologous amino acid variants. Some motif variants were previously reported in synovial fluid and blood of reactive arthritis patients, suggesting common disease-initiation mechanisms.

This clonotype came up many times. Its antigen specificity is not known. Base qualities are not provided; no much larger clone lies one nucleotide away. This sample was sequenced with an Illumina HiSeq 2500. Quantitative 5'-RACE with molecular barcodes was used to prepare TCR beta libraries. In the paper's pipeline: A new computational method, built on a probabilistic model of VDJ rearrangement, was used to identify disease-linked TCR variants. In TCRdb, the public reads were trimmed at Q25 with fastp and aligned with MiXCR, with productive beta chains retained. One record per CDR3 amino acid sequence lists the most common genes and DNA. None of the V and J calls come from the authors' own analysis; TCRdb made them. The sample table records 150,000 to 200,000 distinct CDR3 sequences; roughly 10% of these occur just once. Clones ranked in the top ten supply under 35% of the sample. The germline V gene specifies SGHAT as CDR1 and FQNNGV as CDR2. From the cysteine through the phenylalanine, the CDR3 covers 14 amino acids. Only CDR3 DNA remains: 42 bases, in frame from the first base. V drops 5 bases and J drops 7 bases, leaving 17 bases in between.

The rearrangement combines TRBV11-2 with TRBJ1-1; 5 matching bases give a weak D call of TRBD1. Sequencing was done on a sample of blood, either unsorted or a sorted T cell fraction (not recorded which). The receptor was isolated from a male donor with ankylosing spondylitis or in good health (not recorded which). The nucleotides read TGTGCCAGCAGCCGGTCGGACGGGGCGTATGAAGCTTTCTTT. Translated, this is CASSRSDGAYEAFF.